This paragraph covers one TCR beta chain sequence. Its antigen is unidentified. TCRdb's copy holds only in-frame clones and misses some; the assay was immunoSEQ multiplex PCR. This sample has about 26,000 clones; roughly 80% occur once, and the top ten carry 15% to 20%. Before the COVID-19 pandemic, during about 2011-2019, CD4+ T cells were taken from unexposed donors. After roughly ten days of culture, CD4+ T cells were isolated. This sample was taken from a study of CD4 T cells in relation to SARS-CoV-2 and coronaviruses. Study-wide background: Crossreactive spike epitopes shared across donors were mapped to their HLA restriction.

Sample: CD4+ T cells from PBMCs, cultured in vitro. The receptor comes from a human donor in good health.

The CDR3 bases are TGTGCCAGCAGCCCCGGACCCACTCAAGAGACCCAGTACTTC. It yields the protein CASSPGPTQETQYF. V is TRBV7-3 and J is TRBJ2-5; no definite D call. The CDR3 is 14 residues long. Germline CDR1 SGHTA, CDR2 FQGTGA. Trimming left V 5 bases short and J 2 bases short, with 12 bases between.